Listed below are T cell receptor beta chains from one sample, sequenced in a study of identical twins. Each CDR3 protein is one row after TCRdb ran MiXCR on the 5' RACE reads. This table holds 240,000 or so distinct CDR3 sequences, roughly 13% found once. Separately, the same data were catalogued under a study of yellow fever vaccine responses in identical twins.

Input material: memory (CD45RO+) T cells sorted from blood. Every receptor here comes from a woman between 18 and 30 years old in good health. The CDR3 runs from the conserved cysteine through the conserved F or W. A D gene is named only where the DNA matches it firmly. A row's size may be missing; if present it is once, few, many or a size class.

size	V	D	J	DNA	CDR3
.	TRBV7-8	TRBD2	TRBJ2-5	TGTGCCAGCAGCATACAGGGACCGGGACTAGCGGGGGGAGAGACCCAGTACTTC	CASSIQGPGLAGGETQYF
few	TRBV28	.	TRBJ1-2	TGTGCCAGCAGGTTGCTCCTGCAGGTGAACTATGGCTACACCTTC	CASRLLLQVNYGYTF
few	TRBV27	TRBD2	TRBJ2-5	TGTGCCAGCAGTTTTCTAAGCGGGGGCCAAGTCGCCCAGTACTTC	CASSFLSGGQVAQYF
.	TRBV29-1	.	TRBJ2-3	TGCAGCGTACGACTAGTCTTCACAGATACGCAGTATTTT	CSVRLVFTDTQYF
.	TRBV2	.	TRBJ2-1	TGTGCCAGCACTGTGGACTTCCTCAATGAGCAGTTCTTC	CASTVDFLNEQFF
few	TRBV20-1	TRBD1	TRBJ2-5	TGCAGTGCTGACCCCGGACAGGGACAAGAGACCCAGTACTTC	CSADPGQGQETQYF
few	TRBV11-2	.	TRBJ1-2	TGTGCCAGCAGCTTAGATGGTCTACCTCACCCTAACTATGGCTACACCTTC	CASSLDGLPHPNYGYTF
few	TRBV9	TRBD2	TRBJ2-7	TGTGCCAGCAGCCCCAAGTGGGGGGGGAGCACCTACGAGCAGTACTTC	CASSPKWGGSTYEQYF
few	TRBV28	.	TRBJ2-5	TGTGCCAGCAGTTCCGGGACACCGCCGGAGACCCAGTACTTC	CASSSGTPPETQYF
.	TRBV11-2	TRBD2	TRBJ2-3	TGTGCCAGCAGCCCCCGCGGTAGCGGGGGGGCCTCCACAGATACGCAGTATTTT	CASSPRGSGGASTDTQYF
few	TRBV3-1	TRBD1	TRBJ2-2	TGTGCCAGCAGCCCAGGGACAGGGGAAACCGGGGAGCTGTTTTTT	CASSPGTGETGELFF
many	TRBV6-2/TRBV6-3	TRBD2	TRBJ2-1	TGTGCCAGCAGCCACGTGGCGGGAGCTGTCGATGAGCAGTTCTTC	CASSHVAGAVDEQFF
.	TRBV11-1	.	TRBJ2-1	TGTGCCAGCAGCCGGGGGGCAGGACCCTACAATGAGCAGTTCTTC	CASSRGAGPYNEQFF
few	TRBV7-8	.	TRBJ2-1	TGTGCCAGCAGCGATTTGACGGGGCAGCAGTTCTTC	CASSDLTGQQFF
.	TRBV14	.	TRBJ2-2	TGTGCCAGCAGCCTGAAGGGGACCGGGGAGCTGTTTTTT	CASSLKGTGELFF
.	TRBV7-8	TRBD1	TRBJ2-7	TGTGCCAGCAGCCCACAGGGGGCGATTGGGTTCGAGCAGTACTTC	CASSPQGAIGFEQYF
once	TRBV20-1	.	TRBJ2-3	TGCAGTGCTATCATAGCGAAGGTCACAGATACGCAGTATTTT	CSAIIAKVTDTQYF
few	TRBV7-2	.	TRBJ2-1	TGTGCCAGCAGCTTCCTTAGCGGTCTCAGCTCCTACAATGAGCAGTTCTTC	CASSFLSGLSSYNEQFF
many	TRBV5-1	.	TRBJ2-7	TGCGCCAGCAGCTTGGAGGCAGCGAGTAGCGTCGAGCAGTACTTC	CASSLEAASSVEQYF
few	TRBV2	.	TRBJ2-2	TGTGCCAGCAGTGAATTGGAAAACCCCATTACCGGGGAGCTGTTTTTT	CASSELENPITGELFF
.	TRBV10-1	.	TRBJ2-1	TGCGCCAGCAAGGGACACGAATATGAGCAGTTCTTC	CASKGHEYEQFF
few	TRBV7-3	TRBD2	TRBJ2-3	TGTGCCAGCAGCTTGAGACTAGCGGCCACAGATACGCAGTATTTT	CASSLRLAATDTQYF
.	TRBV9	TRBD2	TRBJ2-5	TGTGCCAGCAGCGCTAGCGGGACTCAGCAAGAGACCCAGTACTTC	CASSASGTQQETQYF
few	TRBV13	TRBD2	TRBJ2-3	TGTGCCAGCAGGCCAACTATAGCGGGGGGGCCGAAAGATACGCAGTATTTT	CASRPTIAGGPKDTQYF
few	TRBV6-1	.	TRBJ1-1	TGTGCCAGCACAATTTCCAGGGCTATCACTGAAGCTTTCTTT	CASTISRAITEAFF
.	TRBV6-2/TRBV6-3	TRBD2	TRBJ2-3	TGTGCCAGCAGTCATAGCGGGAGAACAGATACGCAGTATTTT	CASSHSGRTDTQYF
.	TRBV27	.	TRBJ2-5	TGTGCCAGCAAGTGGTCTAGCGACCAAGAGACCCAGTACTTC	CASKWSSDQETQYF
.	TRBV21-1	.	TRBJ2-5	TGTGCCAGCAGCAATTACCGAGCGGACCTTCTGGAGACCCAGTACTTC	CASSNYRADLLETQYF
.	TRBV6-5	.	TRBJ2-7	TGTGCCAGCAGGACGGGGGTTTACGAGCAGTACTTC	CASRTGVYEQYF
many	TRBV6-4	TRBD2	TRBJ2-1	TGTGCCAGCAGTGACTCGGGTAGCGGGCCCTACAATGAGCAGTTCTTC	CASSDSGSGPYNEQFF
few	TRBV7-9	TRBD2	TRBJ2-3	TGTGCCAGCAGCTCAGGACTAGCGGGAGGTAGAGATACGCAGTATTTT	CASSSGLAGGRDTQYF
many	TRBV6-5	.	TRBJ1-2	TGTGCCAGCAAGAAACAGAGTAACTATGGCTACACCTTC	CASKKQSNYGYTF
many	TRBV3-1	.	TRBJ2-2	TGTGCCAGCAGCCAAGGGTGGCAGGGCCCCGGGGAGCTGTTTTTT	CASSQGWQGPGELFF